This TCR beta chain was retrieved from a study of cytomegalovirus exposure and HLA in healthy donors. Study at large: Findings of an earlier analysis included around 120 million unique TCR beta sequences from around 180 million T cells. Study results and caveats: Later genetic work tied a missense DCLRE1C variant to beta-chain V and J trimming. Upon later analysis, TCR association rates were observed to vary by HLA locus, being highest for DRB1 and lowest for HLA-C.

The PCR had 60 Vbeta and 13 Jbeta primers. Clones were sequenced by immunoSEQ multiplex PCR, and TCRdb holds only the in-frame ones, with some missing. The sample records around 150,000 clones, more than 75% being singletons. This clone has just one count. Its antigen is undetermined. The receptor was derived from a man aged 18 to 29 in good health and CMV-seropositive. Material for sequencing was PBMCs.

The CDR3 DNA follows: TGTGCCATCAGTGTTCGCCCGACCCGAGGGGGCTCAAGGGTATACAATGAGCAGTTCTTC. Residues: CAISVRPTRGGSRVYNEQFF. The chain joins TRBV10-3 to TRBJ2-1, with 7 bases identical to TRBD1. The germline gives CDR1 ENHRY, CDR2 SYGVKD. CDR3 length: 20 residues. V was pared by 4 bases and J by 4 bases, with 22 bases of the junction left unmatched.